This TCR beta chain was documented in a study of glioma-infiltrating T cells after dendritic cell vaccination. Findings and caveats of the study: The cohort had few patients with full blood and tumor sets.

As to this clone: Its specificity is unknown.

The PCR used 60 V beta and 13 J beta primers. The protocol was immunoSEQ multiplex PCR, while the TCRdb copy is restricted to in-frame clones and leaves out a portion. The repertoire holds under 100,000 clones, with 79% as singletons. The germline gives CDR1 GTSNPN, CDR2 SVGIG (reference sequence). Trimming stripped 5 bases from V and 0 bases from J, with 22 bases between. The CDR3 has 17 residues. Only patients with spare fresh-frozen tumor and over two years of follow-up were included. The chain recombines TRBV30 with TRBJ2-5; tentatively, D is TRBD2 (6 bases). Here the sequenced sample was blood, taken before dendritic cell vaccination. This clonotype originated in a human donor with glioblastoma. The CDR3 spells CAWGSWNLGTYQETQYF. CDR3 bases: TGTGCCTGGGGTTCCTGGAACCTCGGGACTTACCAAGAGACCCAGTACTTC.